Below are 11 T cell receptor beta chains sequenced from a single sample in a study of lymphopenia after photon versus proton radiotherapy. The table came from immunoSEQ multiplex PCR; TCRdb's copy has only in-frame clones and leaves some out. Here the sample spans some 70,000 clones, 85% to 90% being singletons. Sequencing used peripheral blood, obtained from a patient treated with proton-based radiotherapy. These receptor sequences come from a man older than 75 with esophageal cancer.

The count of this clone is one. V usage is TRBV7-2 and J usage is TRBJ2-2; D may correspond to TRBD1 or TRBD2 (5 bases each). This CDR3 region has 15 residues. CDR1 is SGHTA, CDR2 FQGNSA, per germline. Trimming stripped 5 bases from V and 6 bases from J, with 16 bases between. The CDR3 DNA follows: TGTGCCAGCAGCGCGCAGGGACGGTGGGCCGGGGAGCTGTTTTTT. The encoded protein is CASSAQGRWAGELFF.

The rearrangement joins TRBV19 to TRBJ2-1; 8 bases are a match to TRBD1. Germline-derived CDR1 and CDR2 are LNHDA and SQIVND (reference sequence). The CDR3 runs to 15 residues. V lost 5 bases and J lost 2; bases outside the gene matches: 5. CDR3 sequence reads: CASSPGQGPYNEQFF. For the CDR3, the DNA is TGTGCCAGTAGTCCAGGACAGGGACCCTACAATGAGCAGTTCTTC.

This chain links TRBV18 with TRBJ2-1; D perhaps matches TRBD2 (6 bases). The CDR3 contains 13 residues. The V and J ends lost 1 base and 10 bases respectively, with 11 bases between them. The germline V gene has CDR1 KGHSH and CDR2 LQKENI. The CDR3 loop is CASSPLGAGEQFF. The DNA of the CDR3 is TGTGCCAGCTCACCACTCGGGGCGGGGGAGCAGTTCTTC.

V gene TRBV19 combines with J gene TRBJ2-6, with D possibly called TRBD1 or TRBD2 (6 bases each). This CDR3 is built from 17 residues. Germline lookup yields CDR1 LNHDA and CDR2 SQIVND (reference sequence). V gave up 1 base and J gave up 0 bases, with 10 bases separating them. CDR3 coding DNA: TGTGCCAGTAGTATAGCCGGGGGCCGCTCTGGGGCCAACGTCCTGACTTTC. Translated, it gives CASSIAGGRSGANVLTF.

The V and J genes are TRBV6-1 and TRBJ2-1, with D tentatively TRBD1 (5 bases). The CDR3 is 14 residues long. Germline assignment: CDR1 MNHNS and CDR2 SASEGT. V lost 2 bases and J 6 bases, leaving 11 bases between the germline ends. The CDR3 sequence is CASSELQGPNEQFF. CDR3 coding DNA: TGTGCCAGCAGTGAATTGCAGGGTCCCAATGAGCAGTTCTTC.

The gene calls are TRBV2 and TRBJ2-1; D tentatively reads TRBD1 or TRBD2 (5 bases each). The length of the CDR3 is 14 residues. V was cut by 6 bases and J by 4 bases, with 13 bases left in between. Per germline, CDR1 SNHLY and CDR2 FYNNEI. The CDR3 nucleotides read TGTGCCAGCAGGTCCGGGGCCACTTACAATGAGCAGTTCTTC. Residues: CASRSGATYNEQFF.

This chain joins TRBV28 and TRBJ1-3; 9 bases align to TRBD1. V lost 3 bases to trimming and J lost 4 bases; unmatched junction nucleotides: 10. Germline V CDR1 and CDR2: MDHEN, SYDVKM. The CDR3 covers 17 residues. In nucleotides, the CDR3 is TGTGCCAGCAGTTTTCGTGGACAGGGGATGTCGGGAAACACCATATATTTT. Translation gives CASSFRGQGMSGNTIYF.

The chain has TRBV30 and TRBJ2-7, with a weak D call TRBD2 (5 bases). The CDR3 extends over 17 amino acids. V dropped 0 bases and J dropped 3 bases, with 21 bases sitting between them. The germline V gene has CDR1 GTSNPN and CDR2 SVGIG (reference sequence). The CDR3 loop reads CAWSVPYFSATSYEQYF. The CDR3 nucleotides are TGTGCCTGGAGTGTACCTTATTTTTCGGCTACTAGCTACGAGCAGTACTTC.

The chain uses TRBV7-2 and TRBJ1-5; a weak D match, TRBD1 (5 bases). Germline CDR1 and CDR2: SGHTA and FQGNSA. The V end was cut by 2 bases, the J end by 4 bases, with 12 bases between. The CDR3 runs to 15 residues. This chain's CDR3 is CASSLHRIGNQPQHF. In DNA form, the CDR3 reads TGTGCCAGCAGCTTACACAGGATCGGAAATCAGCCCCAGCATTTT.

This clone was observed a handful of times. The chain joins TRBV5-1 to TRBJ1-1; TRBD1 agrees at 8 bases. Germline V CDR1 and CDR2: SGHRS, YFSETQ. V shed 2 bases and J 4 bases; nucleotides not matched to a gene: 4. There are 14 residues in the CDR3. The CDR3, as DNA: TGCGCCAGCAGCTTAGGGCAGGGGGCCACTGAAGCTTTCTTT. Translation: CASSLGQGATEAFF.

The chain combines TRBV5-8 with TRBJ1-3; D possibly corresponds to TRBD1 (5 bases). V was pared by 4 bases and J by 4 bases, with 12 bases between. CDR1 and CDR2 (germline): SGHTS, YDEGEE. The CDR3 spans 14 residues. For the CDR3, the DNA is TGTGCCAGCAGCGCCGGGACGAGAGGAAACACCATATATTTT. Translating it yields CASSAGTRGNTIYF.